A single sample is the source of the 8 T cell receptor beta chains below, sequenced in a study of shared clonotypes between healthy human individuals. Profiled with immunoSEQ multiplex PCR; TCRdb holds only in-frame clones, not every one. The data show about 2.4 million clones, 80% to 95% seen once. Sequenced input: naive CD4+ T cells from PBMCs. Subset here: CD45RA+ positively selected. The origin of the receptors is a man between 18 and 35 years old in good health. Some clones in this sample may be carry-over from other donors' samples.

This rearrangement joins TRBV5-1 to TRBJ2-5, with D possibly matching TRBD2 (6 bases). This CDR3 comprises 13 residues. Germline V lookup: CDR1 SGHRS, CDR2 YFSETQ. Trimming left V 0 bases short and J 7 bases short, with 10 bases between. The CDR3 is CASSLEEGTTQYF. DNA for the CDR3: TGCGCCAGCAGCTTGGAGGAGGGAACGACCCAGTACTTC.

The rearrangement uses TRBV29-1 and TRBJ2-7; unclear D gene. Between the trimmed V and J ends, which lost 7 bases and 5 bases, there was a span of 24 bases. This CDR3 spans 15 amino acids. CDR1 and CDR2 (germline): SQVTM, ANQGSEA. The CDR3 DNA sequence: TGCAGCGCAACCTCAACAGAAGGCTCCCAGAACGAGCAGTACTTC. The encoded protein is CSATSTEGSQNEQYF.

With respect to this clone: This CDR3 is also generated by other DNA sequences in the sample. The chain is built from TRBV5-1 and TRBJ1-5, with D perhaps matching TRBD1 (5 bases). Germline V gives CDR1 SGHRS, CDR2 YFSETQ. This CDR3 is 13 amino acids long. Between the trimmed V and J ends, which lost 0 bases and 6 bases, there was a span of 7 bases. CDR3 nucleotides: TGCGCCAGCAGCTTGGAGGGGTCTCAGCCCCAGCATTTT. Protein product: CASSLEGSQPQHF.

The chain has TRBV15 and TRBJ2-7; D gene ambiguous. Germline assignment: CDR1 LNHNV and CDR2 YYDKDF (reference sequence). The CDR3 loop spans 15 amino acids. Between the trimmed V and J ends, which lost 0 bases and 0 bases, there was a span of 9 bases. The CDR3 DNA reads TGTGCCACCAGCAGAGATTTTGATGCCTCCTACGAGCAGTACTTC. As protein: CATSRDFDASYEQYF. Drawing the rest from reference TRBV15 and TRBJ2-7, the complete variable domain is DAMVIQNPRYQVTQFGKPVTLSCSQTLNHNVMYWYQQKSSQAPKLLFHYYDKDFNNEADTPDNFQSRRPNTSFCFLDIRSPGLGDTAMYLCATSRDFDASYEQYFGPGTRLTVT.

The chain is built from TRBV18 and TRBJ2-7; possibly TRBD1 for D (6 bases). The CDR3 is 15 residues long. V was clipped by 2 bases and J by 3 bases, with 14 bases between them. Germline CDR1 reads KGHSH; CDR2 reads LQKENI. The CDR3 DNA follows: TGTGCCAGCTCACCAACTTGGACAGAGGTCTACGAGCAGTACTTC. It codes for CASSPTWTEVYEQYF.

V and J are TRBV5-1 and TRBJ1-1; 9 nucleotides agree with TRBD1. The CDR3 has 15 residues. Unmatched junction bases numbered 8, after V lost 2 bases and J lost 6 bases. Germline loops: CDR1 SGHRS, CDR2 YFSETQ. This CDR3 reads CASSFSGTGSAEAFF. CDR3 bases: TGCGCCAGCAGCTTCTCCGGGACAGGGTCGGCTGAAGCTTTCTTT.

The J gene is TRBJ1-4, the V gene TRBV25-1; D not resolved. The CDR3 sequence is 14 residues long. Germline CDR1 MGHDK, CDR2 SYGVNS. V shed 1 base and J shed 14 bases, with 17 bases lying between them. The chain's CDR3 is CASSESVTPIKLFF. CDR3 nucleotide sequence: TGTGCCAGCAGTGAATCGGTTACTCCCATTAAGCTGTTTTTT.

The chain carries TRBV7-3 and TRBJ2-3; D possibly corresponds to TRBD1 (6 bases). The V end was cut by 4 bases, the J end by 0 bases, with 14 bases between. The CDR3 is 16 amino acids. In germline, CDR1 is SGHTA, CDR2 FQGTGA. This CDR3 reads CASSSNRAPSTDTQYF. For the CDR3, the DNA is TGTGCCAGCAGCTCCAACAGGGCCCCTAGCACAGATACGCAGTATTTT.